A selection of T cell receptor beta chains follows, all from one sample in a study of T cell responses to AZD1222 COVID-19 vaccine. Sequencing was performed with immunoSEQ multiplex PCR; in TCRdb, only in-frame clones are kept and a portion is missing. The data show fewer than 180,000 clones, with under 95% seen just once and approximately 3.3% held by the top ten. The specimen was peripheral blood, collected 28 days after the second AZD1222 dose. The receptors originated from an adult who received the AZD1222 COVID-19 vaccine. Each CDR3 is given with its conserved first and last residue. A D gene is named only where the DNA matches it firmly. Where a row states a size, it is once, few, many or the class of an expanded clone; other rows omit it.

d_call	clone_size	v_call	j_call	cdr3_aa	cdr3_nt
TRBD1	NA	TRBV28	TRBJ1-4	CASSGTGQTLEKLFF	TGTGCCAGCAGTGGGACAGGCCAGACTTTGGAAAAACTGTTTTTT
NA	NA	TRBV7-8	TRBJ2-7	CASSLVGSGVLSYEQYF	TGTGCCAGCAGCTTAGTCGGGTCGGGAGTCCTCTCCTACGAGCAGTACTTC
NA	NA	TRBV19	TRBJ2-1	CASSIDPVGSEQFF	TGTGCCAGTAGTATAGATCCCGTGGGGAGTGAGCAGTTCTTC
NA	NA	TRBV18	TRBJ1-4	CASSPAPARNEKLFF	TGTGCCAGCTCACCCGCTCCTGCCCGAAATGAAAAACTGTTTTTT
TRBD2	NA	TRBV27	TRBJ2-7	CASSYTSGGYEQYF	TGTGCCAGCAGTTACACAAGCGGGGGGTACGAGCAGTACTTC
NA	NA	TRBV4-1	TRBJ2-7	CASSQEFGGRREQYF	TGCGCCAGCAGCCAAGAATTCGGGGGTCGAAGGGAGCAGTACTTC
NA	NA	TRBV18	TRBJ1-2	CASSQYTGEKSDYGYTF	TGTGCCAGCTCACAGTATACGGGGGAAAAGTCAGACTATGGCTACACCTTC
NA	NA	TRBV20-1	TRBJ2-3	CSARVGETQYF	TGCAGTGCTAGAGTCGGGGAGACGCAGTATTTT
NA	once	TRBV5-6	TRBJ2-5	CASSLRQLHQETQYF	TGTGCCAGCAGCTTAAGACAGCTCCATCAAGAGACCCAGTACTTC
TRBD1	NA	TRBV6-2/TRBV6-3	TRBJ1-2	CASSAGTASGYTF	TGTGCCAGCAGTGCCGGGACAGCGAGTGGCTACACCTTC
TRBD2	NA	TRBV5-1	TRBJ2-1	CASISLAGSNEQFF	TGCGCCAGCATTTCGCTAGCGGGTAGCAATGAGCAGTTCTTC
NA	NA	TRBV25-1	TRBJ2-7	CASSEYKGNYEQYF	TGTGCCAGCAGTGAATACAAGGGGAACTACGAGCAGTACTTC
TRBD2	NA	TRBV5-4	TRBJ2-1	CASSSSGTSGPPGNEQFF	TGTGCCAGCAGCTCTTCCGGGACTAGCGGCCCCCCGGGGAATGAGCAGTTCTTC
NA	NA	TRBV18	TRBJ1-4	CASSPGPSNEKLFF	TGTGCCAGCTCACCAGGGCCCTCAAATGAAAAACTGTTTTTT
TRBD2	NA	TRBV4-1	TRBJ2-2	CASSLLAGVGGTGELFF	TGCGCCAGCAGCTTGCTAGCGGGAGTAGGCGGTACCGGGGAGCTGTTTTTT
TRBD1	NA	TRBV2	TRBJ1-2	CASTQDRGTNYGYTF	TGTGCCAGCACCCAGGACAGGGGTACTAACTATGGCTACACCTTC
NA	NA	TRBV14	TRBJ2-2	CASSQDAFNTGELFF	TGTGCCAGCAGCCAAGACGCCTTCAACACCGGGGAGCTGTTTTTT
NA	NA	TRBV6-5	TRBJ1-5	CASSAGSASQPQHF	TGTGCCAGCAGCGCCGGGTCGGCCAGCCAGCCCCAGCATTTT
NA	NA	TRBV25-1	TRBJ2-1	CASSEGRDIYNEQFF	TGTGCCAGCAGTGAAGGCAGGGACATTTACAATGAGCAGTTCTTC
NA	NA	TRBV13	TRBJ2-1	CASSLARGSLYNEQFF	TGTGCCAGCAGCTTAGCGCGGGGATCCCTTTACAATGAGCAGTTCTTC
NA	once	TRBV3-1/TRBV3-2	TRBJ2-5	CASSQEVAGETQYF	TGTGCCAGCAGCCAAGAGGTGGCCGGAGAGACCCAGTACTTC
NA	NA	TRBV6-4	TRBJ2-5	CASSDWRGETQYF	TGTGCCAGCAGTGACTGGAGGGGAGAGACCCAGTACTTC
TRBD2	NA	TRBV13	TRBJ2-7	CASSTGLADEQYF	TGTGCCAGCAGCACGGGACTAGCGGACGAGCAGTACTTC
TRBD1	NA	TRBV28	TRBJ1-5	CAIGTGFLSNQPQHF	TGTGCCATCGGGACAGGGTTCCTCAGCAATCAGCCCCAGCATTTT
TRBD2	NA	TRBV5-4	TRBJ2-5	CASSQGLAGAGQETQYF	TGTGCCAGCAGCCAGGGACTAGCGGGAGCAGGGCAAGAGACCCAGTACTTC
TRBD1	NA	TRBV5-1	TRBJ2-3	CASSFITGDTDTQYF	TGCGCCAGCAGCTTTATAACAGGGGACACAGATACGCAGTATTTT
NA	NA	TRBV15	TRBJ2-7	CATSSRGRPYEQYF	TGTGCCACCAGCAGCAGGGGACGGCCCTACGAGCAGTACTTC
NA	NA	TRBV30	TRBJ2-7	CAWRRAGPSSYEQYF	TGTGCCTGGAGGAGGGCAGGTCCGAGCTCCTACGAGCAGTACTTC
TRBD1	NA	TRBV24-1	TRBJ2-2	CATTTDRDSPGELFF	TGTGCCACCACTACGGACAGGGATAGCCCCGGGGAGCTGTTTTTT
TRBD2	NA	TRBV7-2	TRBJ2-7	CASSLGWTSGYEQYF	TGTGCCAGCAGCTTAGGCTGGACTAGCGGTTACGAGCAGTACTTC
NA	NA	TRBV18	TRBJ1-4	CASSPKPDYELFF	TGTGCCAGCTCACCAAAACCAGATTACGAACTGTTTTTT
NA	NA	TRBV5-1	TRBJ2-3	CASSLEARTDTQYF	TGCGCCAGCAGCTTGGAGGCTCGCACAGATACGCAGTATTTT
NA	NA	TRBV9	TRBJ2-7	CASSVDYGREQYF	TGTGCCAGCAGCGTAGATTACGGGCGGGAGCAGTACTTC
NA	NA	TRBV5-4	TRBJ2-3	CASSFNSRTDTQYF	TGTGCCAGCAGCTTTAATTCTCGCACAGATACGCAGTATTTT
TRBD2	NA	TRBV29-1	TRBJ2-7	CSVTGTSGRSYEQYF	TGCAGCGTCACTGGGACTAGCGGGAGGTCATACGAGCAGTACTTC
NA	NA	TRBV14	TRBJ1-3	CASSLSNSGNTIYF	TGTGCCAGCAGCCTCAGCAACTCTGGAAACACCATATATTTT
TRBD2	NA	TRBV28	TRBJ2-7	CASSLIGPSLAGTSYEQYF	TGTGCCAGCAGTTTAATAGGACCCTCCTTAGCGGGGACCTCCTACGAGCAGTACTTC
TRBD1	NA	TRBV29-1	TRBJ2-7	CSVGRTGNTREQYF	TGCAGCGTTGGTCGGACAGGGAACACGCGCGAGCAGTACTTC
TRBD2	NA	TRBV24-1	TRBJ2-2	CATSGSRLASGELFF	TGTGCCACCAGTGGCTCCCGACTAGCTTCCGGGGAGCTGTTTTTT
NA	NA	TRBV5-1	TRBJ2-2	CASSRGLNTGELFF	TGCGCCAGCAGTCGGGGTTTGAACACCGGGGAGCTGTTTTTT
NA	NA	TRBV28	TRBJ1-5	CASSPTQNWNSNQPQHF	TGTGCCAGCAGTCCCACACAGAATTGGAATAGCAATCAGCCCCAGCATTTT
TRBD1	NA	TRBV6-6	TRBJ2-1	CASSYSGQGGNEQFF	TGTGCCAGCAGTTACTCGGGACAGGGAGGAAATGAGCAGTTCTTC
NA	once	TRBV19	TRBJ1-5	CASTKGPGDGGNQPQHF	TGTGCCAGTACCAAGGGGCCGGGGGATGGGGGCAATCAGCCCCAGCATTTT
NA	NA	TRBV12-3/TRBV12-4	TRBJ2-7	CASSFAESYEQYF	TGTGCCAGCAGTTTTGCAGAGTCCTACGAGCAGTACTTC
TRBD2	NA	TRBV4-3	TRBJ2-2	CASSQSGTSDNTGELFF	TGCGCCAGCAGCCAATCCGGGACTAGCGATAACACCGGGGAGCTGTTTTTT
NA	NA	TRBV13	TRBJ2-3	CASSSRDRPDTQYF	TGTGCCAGCAGCTCCCGGGACCGCCCAGATACGCAGTATTTT
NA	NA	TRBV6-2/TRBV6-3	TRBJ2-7	CASSYVGGFYEQYF	TGTGCCAGCAGTTATGTTGGCGGATTCTACGAGCAGTACTTC
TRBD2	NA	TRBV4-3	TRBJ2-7	CASSSGLAGYEQYF	TGCGCCAGCAGTTCGGGACTAGCGGGGTACGAGCAGTACTTC
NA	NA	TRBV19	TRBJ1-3	CASSINGFSGNTIYF	TGTGCCAGTAGTATAAACGGATTCTCTGGAAACACCATATATTTT
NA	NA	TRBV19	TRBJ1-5	CASSSAPGGQPQHF	TGTGCCAGTAGTTCCGCGCCCGGGGGACAGCCCCAGCATTTT
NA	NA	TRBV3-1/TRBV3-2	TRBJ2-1	CASSPQADNEQFF	TGTGCCAGCAGTCCGCAAGCCGATAATGAGCAGTTCTTC
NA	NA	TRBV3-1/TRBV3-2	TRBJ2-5	CASSQGSGGHQETQYF	TGTGCCAGCAGCCAAGGTTCCGGGGGCCACCAAGAGACCCAGTACTTC
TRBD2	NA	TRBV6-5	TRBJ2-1	CASSRREGRYNEQFF	TGTGCCAGCAGTAGGCGGGAGGGCCGCTACAATGAGCAGTTCTTC
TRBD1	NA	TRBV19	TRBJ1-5	CASSFILRTGYQPQHF	TGTGCCAGTAGTTTTATACTGCGGACAGGGTATCAGCCCCAGCATTTT
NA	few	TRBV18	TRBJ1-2	CASSNTGGRDGYTF	TGTGCCAGCTCAAACACGGGGGGGCGAGATGGCTACACCTTC
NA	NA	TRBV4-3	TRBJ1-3	CASSLSTSSGNTIYF	TGCGCCAGCAGCCTCTCGACGAGCTCTGGAAACACCATATATTTT
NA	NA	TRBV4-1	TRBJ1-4	CASSQERGLNEKLFF	TGCGCCAGCAGCCAAGAAAGGGGCCTTAATGAAAAACTGTTTTTT
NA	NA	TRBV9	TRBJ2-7	CASSADELRSYEQYF	TGTGCCAGCAGCGCCGACGAGTTGCGATCCTACGAGCAGTACTTC
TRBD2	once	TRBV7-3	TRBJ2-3	CASSFVSGRAMVDTQYF	TGTGCCAGCAGCTTCGTTAGCGGGAGGGCCATGGTAGATACGCAGTATTTT
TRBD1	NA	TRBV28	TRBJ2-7	CASSLALGQGFYEQYF	TGTGCCAGCAGTTTAGCCCTGGGACAGGGGTTTTACGAGCAGTACTTC